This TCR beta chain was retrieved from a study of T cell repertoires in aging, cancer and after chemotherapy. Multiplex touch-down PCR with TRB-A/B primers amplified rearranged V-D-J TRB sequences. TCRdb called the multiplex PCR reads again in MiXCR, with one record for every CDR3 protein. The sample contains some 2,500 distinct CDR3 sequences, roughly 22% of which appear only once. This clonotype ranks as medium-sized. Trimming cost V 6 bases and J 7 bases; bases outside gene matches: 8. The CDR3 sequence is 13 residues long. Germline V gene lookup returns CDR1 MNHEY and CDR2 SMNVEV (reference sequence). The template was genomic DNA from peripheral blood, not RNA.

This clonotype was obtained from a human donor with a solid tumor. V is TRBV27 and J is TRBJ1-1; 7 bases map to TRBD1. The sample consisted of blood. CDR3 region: CASSPTGADEAFF. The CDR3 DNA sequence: TGTGCCAGCAGCCCCACAGGGGCGGATGAAGCTTTCTTT.